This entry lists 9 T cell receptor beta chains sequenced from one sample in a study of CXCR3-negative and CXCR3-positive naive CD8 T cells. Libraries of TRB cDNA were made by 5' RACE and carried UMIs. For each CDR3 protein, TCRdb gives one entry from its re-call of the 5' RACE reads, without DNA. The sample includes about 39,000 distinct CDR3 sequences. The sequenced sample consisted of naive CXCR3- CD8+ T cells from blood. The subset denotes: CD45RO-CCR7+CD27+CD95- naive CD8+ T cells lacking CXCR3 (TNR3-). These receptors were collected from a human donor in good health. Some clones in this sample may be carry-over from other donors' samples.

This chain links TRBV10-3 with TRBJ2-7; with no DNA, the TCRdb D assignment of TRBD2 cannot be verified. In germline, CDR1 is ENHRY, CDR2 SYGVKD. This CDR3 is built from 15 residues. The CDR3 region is CAISEGGPGGYEQYF.

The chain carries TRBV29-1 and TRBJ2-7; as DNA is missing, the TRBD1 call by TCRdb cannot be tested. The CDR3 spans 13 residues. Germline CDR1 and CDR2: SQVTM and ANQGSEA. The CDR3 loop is CSVGTGEDYEQYF.

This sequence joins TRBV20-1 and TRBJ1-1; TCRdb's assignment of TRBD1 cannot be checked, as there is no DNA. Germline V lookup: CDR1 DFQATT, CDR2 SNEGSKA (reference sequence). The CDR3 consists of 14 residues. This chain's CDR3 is CSARPETGGTEAFF.

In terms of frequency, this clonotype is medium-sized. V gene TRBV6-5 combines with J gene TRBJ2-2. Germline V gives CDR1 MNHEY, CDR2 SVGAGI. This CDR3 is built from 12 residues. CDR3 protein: CAVSVVTGELFF.

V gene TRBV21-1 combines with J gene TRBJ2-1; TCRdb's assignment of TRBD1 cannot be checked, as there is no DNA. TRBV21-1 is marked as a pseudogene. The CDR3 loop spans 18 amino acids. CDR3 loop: CASSSPGTGPGANNEQFF.

The CDR3 is CASSLQGTGLGTEAFF. The chain joins TRBV7-9 to TRBJ1-1; TCRdb's D gene call, TRBD1, goes unchecked for lack of DNA. CDR1 and CDR2 (germline): SEHNR, FQNEAQ (reference sequence). The CDR3 is 16 residues long.

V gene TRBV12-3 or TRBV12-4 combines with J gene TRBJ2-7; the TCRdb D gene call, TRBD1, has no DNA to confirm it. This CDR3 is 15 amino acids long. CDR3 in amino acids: CASSRYGNRAGEQYF.

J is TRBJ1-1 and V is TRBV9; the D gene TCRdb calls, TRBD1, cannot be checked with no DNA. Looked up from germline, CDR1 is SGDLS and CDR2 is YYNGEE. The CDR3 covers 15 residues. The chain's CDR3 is CASSDDDREATEAFF.

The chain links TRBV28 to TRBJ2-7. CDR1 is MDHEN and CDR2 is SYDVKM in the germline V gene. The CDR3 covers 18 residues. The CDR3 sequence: CASSLNRQYRDASYEQYF.